A selection of T cell receptor beta chains follows, all from one sample in a study of spatial heterogeneity in lung cancer. TCRdb redid the calling of the 5' RACE reads with MiXCR, one entry per CDR3 protein. The repertoire includes 45,000 to 55,000 distinct CDR3 sequences, roughly 5.2% of them detected once, and 11% sits in the top ten. The sample here was PBMCs, taken at surgery. The receptors originated from a male donor with early-stage non-small cell lung cancer. CDR3s include the opening cysteine and the closing phenylalanine or tryptophan. The order of the fields is J gene, V gene, D gene, clone size, CDR3 DNA, CDR3 protein. D genes are given only for firm matches. Part of the rows lack a size; the others show once, few, many or a class for expanded clones.

J gene: TRBJ2-1; V gene: TRBV7-2; D gene: TRBD2; clone size: few; CDR3 DNA: TGTGCCAGCAGCACTGGGACTAGTCCTGAGCAGTTCTTC; CDR3 protein: CASSTGTSPEQFF
J gene: TRBJ2-4; V gene: TRBV14; D gene: .; clone size: few; CDR3 DNA: TGTGCCAGCAGCCCGGGACCCCCGGGAAACATTCAGTACTTC; CDR3 protein: CASSPGPPGNIQYF
J gene: TRBJ2-7; V gene: TRBV15; D gene: TRBD1; clone size: .; CDR3 DNA: TGTGCCACCAGCAGACGAGGGGGGACAGGGACCGAGCAGTACTTC; CDR3 protein: CATSRRGGTGTEQYF
J gene: TRBJ2-7; V gene: TRBV12-3/TRBV12-4; D gene: TRBD1; clone size: many; CDR3 DNA: TGTGCCAGCAGTTCCTGGGACAGGGACGAGCAGTACTTC; CDR3 protein: CASSSWDRDEQYF
J gene: TRBJ2-7; V gene: TRBV9; D gene: .; clone size: many; CDR3 DNA: TGTGCCAGCAGCTATGGTGATACCTACGAGCAGTACTTC; CDR3 protein: CASSYGDTYEQYF
J gene: TRBJ2-1; V gene: TRBV12-3/TRBV12-4; D gene: TRBD2; clone size: few; CDR3 DNA: TGTGCCTGCAGGGCGGGGACTAGCGGGAGCTACAATGAGCAGTTCTTC; CDR3 protein: CACRAGTSGSYNEQFF
J gene: TRBJ1-2; V gene: TRBV2; D gene: .; clone size: many; CDR3 DNA: TGTGCCAGCAGTGGACAGTTCTATGGCTACACCTTC; CDR3 protein: CASSGQFYGYTF
J gene: TRBJ1-1; V gene: TRBV5-1; D gene: TRBD1; clone size: many; CDR3 DNA: TGCGCCAGCAGCTTCTCACCGCCGGGACAGGGACCGGGGACTGAAGCTTTCTTT; CDR3 protein: CASSFSPPGQGPGTEAFF
J gene: TRBJ2-2; V gene: TRBV4-1; D gene: .; clone size: many; CDR3 DNA: TGCGCCAGCAGCCAAGAGGGAAGATCGAACACCGGGGAGCTGTTTTTT; CDR3 protein: CASSQEGRSNTGELFF
J gene: TRBJ2-3; V gene: TRBV11-2; D gene: .; clone size: many; CDR3 DNA: TGTGCCAGCAGCTTAGTGGGAGATACGCAGTATTTT; CDR3 protein: CASSLVGDTQYF
J gene: TRBJ2-2; V gene: TRBV5-4; D gene: TRBD2; clone size: many; CDR3 DNA: TGTGCCAGCAGCGATGGACTAGCGGGAGGACGATTGTCTGGGGAGCTGTTTTTT; CDR3 protein: CASSDGLAGGRLSGELFF
J gene: TRBJ2-3; V gene: TRBV5-1; D gene: TRBD2; clone size: .; CDR3 DNA: TGCGCCAGCAGGCCTCTAGTGGCGGGAGTCAGGACAGATACGCAGTATTTT; CDR3 protein: CASRPLVAGVRTDTQYF
J gene: TRBJ2-7; V gene: TRBV7-8; D gene: .; clone size: few; CDR3 DNA: TGTGCCAGCAGCCCCCGACCCGGGAACGAGCAGTACTTC; CDR3 protein: CASSPRPGNEQYF
J gene: TRBJ2-1; V gene: TRBV7-9; D gene: .; clone size: few; CDR3 DNA: TGTGCCAGCAGCTTAGAACTAGATTCTGGTGAGCAGTTCTTC; CDR3 protein: CASSLELDSGEQFF
J gene: TRBJ1-2; V gene: TRBV6-5; D gene: TRBD1; clone size: many; CDR3 DNA: TGTGCCAGCAGTTTAGGACAGGGCTCCATTAACTATGGCTACACCTTC; CDR3 protein: CASSLGQGSINYGYTF
J gene: TRBJ2-3; V gene: TRBV28; D gene: .; clone size: many; CDR3 DNA: TGTGCCAGCAGTTTATCATCCAGATTCGGCGATACGCAGTATTTT; CDR3 protein: CASSLSSRFGDTQYF
J gene: TRBJ2-3; V gene: TRBV27; D gene: .; clone size: many; CDR3 DNA: TGTGCCAGCAGTTTAGGACACCCCACAGATACGCAGTATTTT; CDR3 protein: CASSLGHPTDTQYF
J gene: TRBJ2-5; V gene: TRBV7-9; D gene: TRBD2; clone size: many; CDR3 DNA: TGTGCCAGCAGCTTATCTTCTAGCGGGAGTAGGGAGACCCAGTACTTC; CDR3 protein: CASSLSSSGSRETQYF
J gene: TRBJ2-6; V gene: TRBV5-4; D gene: .; clone size: .; CDR3 DNA: TGTGCCAGCAGCTTGGGGGGGCCAGGGGCCAACGTCCTGACTTTC; CDR3 protein: CASSLGGPGANVLTF
J gene: TRBJ2-7; V gene: TRBV7-8; D gene: TRBD2; clone size: medium-sized; CDR3 DNA: TGTGCCAGCAGCTTAAGGGCTAGCGGGGCCTCCTACGAGCAGTACTTC; CDR3 protein: CASSLRASGASYEQYF
J gene: TRBJ2-1; V gene: TRBV30; D gene: .; clone size: many; CDR3 DNA: TGTGCCTGGAGTCCCCTGGGGGATGAGCAGTTCTTC; CDR3 protein: CAWSPLGDEQFF
J gene: TRBJ2-1; V gene: TRBV12-3/TRBV12-4; D gene: TRBD1; clone size: many; CDR3 DNA: TGTGCCAGCAGCTTGGGACAGGGGTTCCACAATGAGCAGTTCTTC; CDR3 protein: CASSLGQGFHNEQFF
J gene: TRBJ1-2; V gene: TRBV3-1; D gene: TRBD1; clone size: many; CDR3 DNA: TGTGCCAGCAGCCACTTACCGGGACAGTTGCTCCACGCTAACTATGGCTACACCTTC; CDR3 protein: CASSHLPGQLLHANYGYTF
J gene: TRBJ2-1; V gene: TRBV6-1; D gene: TRBD2; clone size: many; CDR3 DNA: TGTGCCAGCGGTGCCTCCCTAGCGGTTTCCTACAATGAGCAGTTCTTC; CDR3 protein: CASGASLAVSYNEQFF
J gene: TRBJ2-2; V gene: TRBV28; D gene: .; clone size: many; CDR3 DNA: TGTGCCAGCAGTCCCCTTTGGACCGGGGAGCTGTTTTTT; CDR3 protein: CASSPLWTGELFF
J gene: TRBJ2-6; V gene: TRBV7-9; D gene: TRBD1; clone size: many; CDR3 DNA: TGTGCCAGCAGCCGGCGGGACAGGGTAACTGGGGCCAACGTCCTGACTTTC; CDR3 protein: CASSRRDRVTGANVLTF
J gene: TRBJ2-7; V gene: TRBV12-3/TRBV12-4; D gene: .; clone size: .; CDR3 DNA: TGTGCCAGCAGCCTCACCCCGTTTGAGCAGTACTTC; CDR3 protein: CASSLTPFEQYF
J gene: TRBJ1-5; V gene: TRBV5-1; D gene: .; clone size: many; CDR3 DNA: TGCGCCAGCAGCTTAGGCGGAAATAGCAATCAGCCCCAGCATTTT; CDR3 protein: CASSLGGNSNQPQHF